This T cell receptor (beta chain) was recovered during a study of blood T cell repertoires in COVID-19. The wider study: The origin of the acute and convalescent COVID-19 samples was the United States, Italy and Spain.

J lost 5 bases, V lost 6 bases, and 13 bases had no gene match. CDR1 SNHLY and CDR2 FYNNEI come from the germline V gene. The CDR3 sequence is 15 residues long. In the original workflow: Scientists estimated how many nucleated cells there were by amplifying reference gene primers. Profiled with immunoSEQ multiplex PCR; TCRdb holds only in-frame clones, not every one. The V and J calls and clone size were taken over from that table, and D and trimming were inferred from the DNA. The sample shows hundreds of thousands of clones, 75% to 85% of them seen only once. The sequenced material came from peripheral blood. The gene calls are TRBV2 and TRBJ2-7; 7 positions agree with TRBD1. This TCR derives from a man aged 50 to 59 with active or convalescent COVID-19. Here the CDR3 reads CASSDQGGQMDEQYF. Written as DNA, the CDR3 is TGTGCCAGCAGCGATCAAGGGGGACAGATGGACGAGCAGTACTTC.